These 6 T cell receptor beta chains came from one sample sequenced in a study of blood T cell repertoires in COVID-19. The repertoire was sequenced with immunoSEQ multiplex PCR; TCRdb's copy has only in-frame clones and lacks some. The profile shows about 230,000 clones, roughly 83% of them singletons. The sequenced sample was peripheral blood. All receptors come from a man between 35 and 55 years old with acute or convalescent COVID-19.

The chain links TRBV4-2 to TRBJ2-5; D may be TRBD2 (6 bases). The CDR3 covers 17 residues. The germline gives CDR1 LGHNA, CDR2 YNFKEQ. V was cut by 2 bases and J by 4 bases, with 20 bases left in between. The DNA of the CDR3 is TGTGCCAGCAGCCAACCGGGGGAACTGGGGATCGGAGAGACCCAGTACTTC. It is translated as CASSQPGELGIGETQYF.

This chain uses TRBV4-2 with TRBJ2-5; D not resolved. There are 13 residues in the CDR3. With 1 base removed from V and 3 bases from J, the gap between germline ends came to 6 bases. The germline V gene has CDR1 LGHNA and CDR2 YNFKEQ. CDR3 sequence (DNA): TGTGCCAGCAGCCAAGGACGGGAAGAGACCCAGTACTTC. The encoded protein is CASSQGREETQYF.

The gene calls are TRBV4-2 and TRBJ2-5; 13 bases match TRBD2. The CDR3 covers 17 residues. J lost 3 bases, V lost 1 base, and 5 bases had no gene match. CDR1 is LGHNA, CDR2 YNFKEQ, per germline. The CDR3 protein is CASSQGRGTSGEETQYF. As DNA, the CDR3 is TGTGCCAGCAGCCAAGGCAGAGGGACTAGCGGGGAAGAGACCCAGTACTTC.

The chain combines TRBV6-5 with TRBJ2-2; perhaps TRBD1 as D (5 bases). V lost 6 bases, J lost 4 bases, and 12 bases lay in between. CDR3 length: 14 amino acids. Germline V gene lookup returns CDR1 MNHEY and CDR2 SVGAGI. Here the CDR3 DNA reads TGTGCCAGCAGGGGTAAAGGGGTCACCGGGGAGCTGTTTTTT. The encoded protein is CASRGKGVTGELFF.

This sequence joins TRBV7-6 and TRBJ1-2, with TRBD1 as a possible D gene (5 bases). This CDR3 spans 14 amino acids. Trimming left V 5 bases short and J 6 bases short, with 16 bases between. Germline V gives CDR1 SGHVS, CDR2 FNYEAQ. CDR3 amino acids: CASSRPGFRNGYTF. DNA for the CDR3: TGTGCCAGCAGCCGCCCAGGGTTTCGGAATGGCTACACCTTC.

The chain links TRBV6-6 to TRBJ1-3; the D is unclear. The V gene lost 3 bases and the J gene lost 0 bases, with 9 bases spanning the gap. In germline, CDR1 is MNHNY, CDR2 SVGAGI (reference sequence). This CDR3 comprises 15 residues. The CDR3, as DNA: TGTGCCAGCAGTTATTACACGAACTCTGGAAACACCATATATTTT. It translates to CASSYYTNSGNTIYF.